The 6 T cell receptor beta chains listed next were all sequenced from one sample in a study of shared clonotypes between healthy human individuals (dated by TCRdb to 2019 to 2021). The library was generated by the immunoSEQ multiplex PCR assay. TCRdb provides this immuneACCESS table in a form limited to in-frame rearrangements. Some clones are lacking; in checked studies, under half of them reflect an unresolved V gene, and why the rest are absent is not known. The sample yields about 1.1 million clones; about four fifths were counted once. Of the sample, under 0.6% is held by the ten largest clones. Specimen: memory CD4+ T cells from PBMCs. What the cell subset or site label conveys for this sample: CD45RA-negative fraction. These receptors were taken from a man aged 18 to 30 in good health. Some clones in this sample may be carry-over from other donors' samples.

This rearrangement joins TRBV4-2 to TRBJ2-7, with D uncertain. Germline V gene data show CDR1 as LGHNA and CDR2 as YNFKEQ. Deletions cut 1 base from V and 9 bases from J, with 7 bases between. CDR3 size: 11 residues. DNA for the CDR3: TGTGCCAGCAGCCAAGGGGGTACGCAGTACTTC. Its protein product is CASSQGGTQYF.

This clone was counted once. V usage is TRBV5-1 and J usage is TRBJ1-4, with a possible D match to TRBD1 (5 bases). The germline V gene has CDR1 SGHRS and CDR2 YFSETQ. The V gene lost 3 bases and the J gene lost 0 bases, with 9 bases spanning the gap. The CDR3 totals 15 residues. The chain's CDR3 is CASSSGVATNEKLFF. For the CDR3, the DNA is TGCGCCAGCAGCTCGGGGGTTGCAACTAATGAAAAACTGTTTTTT.

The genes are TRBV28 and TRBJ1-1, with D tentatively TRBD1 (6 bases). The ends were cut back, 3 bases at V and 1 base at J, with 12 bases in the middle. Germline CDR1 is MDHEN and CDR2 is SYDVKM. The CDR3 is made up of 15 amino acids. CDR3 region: CASSFLRGENTEAFF. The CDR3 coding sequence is TGTGCCAGCAGTTTTCTCAGGGGAGAGAACACTGAAGCTTTCTTT. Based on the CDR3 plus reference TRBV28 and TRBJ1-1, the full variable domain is DVKVTQSSRYLVKRTGEKVFLECVQDMDHENMFWYRQDPGLGLRLIYFSYDVKMKEKGDIPEGYSVSREKKERFSLILESASTNQTSMYLCASSFLRGENTEAFFGQGTRLTVV.

The CDR3: CASSFLPGREGYEQFF. For the CDR3, the DNA is TGCGCCAGCAGCTTCCTCCCAGGGCGGGAGGGCTATGAGCAGTTCTTC. V usage is TRBV5-1 and J usage is TRBJ2-1, with TRBD2 matching over 9 bases. This CDR3 comprises 16 residues. The germline CDR1 and CDR2 sequences are SGHRS and YFSETQ. V dropped 2 bases and J dropped 8; count of bases not matched to a gene: 11.

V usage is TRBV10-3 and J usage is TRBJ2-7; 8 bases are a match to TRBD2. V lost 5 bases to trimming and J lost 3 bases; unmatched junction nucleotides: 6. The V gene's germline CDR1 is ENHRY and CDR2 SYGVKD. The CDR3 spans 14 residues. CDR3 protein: CAISPGLANYEQYF. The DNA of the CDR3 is TGTGCCATCAGTCCCGGACTAGCCAACTACGAGCAGTACTTC.

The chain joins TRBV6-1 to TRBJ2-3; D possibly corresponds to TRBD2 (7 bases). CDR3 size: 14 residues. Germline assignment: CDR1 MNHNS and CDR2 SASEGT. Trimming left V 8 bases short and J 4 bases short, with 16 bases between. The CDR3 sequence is CASSSGGLADTQYF. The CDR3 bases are TGTGCCAGCTCCTCGGGGGGCTTGGCAGATACGCAGTATTTT.